These 3 T cell receptor beta chains were all obtained from the same sample, sequenced in a study of OX40 agonist ivuxolimab in advanced cancers. TCRdb's table, derived via immunoSEQ multiplex PCR, lists solely in-frame clones and lacks some. The top ten clones hold 0.95% to 1.2% of a sample with tens of thousands of clones, 80% to 85% of them seen once. This material consisted of CD4+ or CD8+ T cells sorted from blood, taken in a trial of the OX40 agonist ivuxolimab. Receptors were obtained from an adult with an advanced solid tumor such as melanoma, head and neck, liver or kidney cancer.

V usage is TRBV6-5 and J usage is TRBJ2-5; 9 positions match TRBD1. The CDR3 extends over 16 amino acids. CDR1 and CDR2 from the germline V gene are MNHEY and SVGAGI. Trimming cost V 0 bases and J 4 bases; bases outside gene matches: 6. The CDR3 nucleotides read TGTGCCAGCAGTTACTCCCGGGACAGGGCCGGAGAGACCCAGTACTTC. It specifies CASSYSRDRAGETQYF.

The CDR3 DNA reads as TGTGCCAGCAGGGGGACAGGGATTAATGAAAAACTGTTTTTT. Amino acids: CASRGTGINEKLFF. This chain joins TRBV6-5 and TRBJ1-4; 9 positions agree with TRBD1. Germline V gene data show CDR1 as MNHEY and CDR2 as SVGAGI. V lost 6 bases to trimming and J lost 4 bases; unmatched junction nucleotides: 3. The CDR3 has 14 residues.

This sequence joins TRBV5-5 and TRBJ1-2; D remains ambiguous. This CDR3 spans 14 amino acids. Germline V gene data show CDR1 as SGHKS and CDR2 as YYEKEE (reference sequence). Trimming cost V 4 bases and J 4 bases, with 14 bases left between them. CDR3 sequence reads: CASSPPPDFYGYTF. CDR3 in DNA: TGTGCCAGCAGCCCTCCCCCGGACTTCTATGGCTACACCTTC.